This TCR beta chain is from a study of blood T cell repertoires in COVID-19. This clone was seen only once. Losses at the gene ends were 7 bases for V and 10 bases for J; bases not matched to a gene: 6. Germline V gives CDR1 MGHDK, CDR2 SYGVNS. The CDR3 runs to 13 residues. The data were produced by immunoSEQ multiplex PCR, yet TCRdb's version contains in-frame clones alone and is incomplete. The sample holds around 30,000 clones; roughly 83% are singletons and the top ten take 24%. The gene calls are TRBV25-1 and TRBJ1-6; TRBD1 agrees at 8 bases. The material sequenced was peripheral blood. The clonotype was recovered from a human donor in a cohort sampled during active COVID-19. Here the CDR3 DNA reads TGTGCCAGCACCCCGACAGGGGACTCACCCCTCCACTTT. This translates into CASTPTGDSPLHF.